This passage covers 4 T cell receptor beta chains from one sample sequenced in a study of T cells in Graves' hyperthyroidism and ophthalmopathy. TCR beta CDR3 regions were amplified from RNA transcripts. An initial round of RT-PCR targeting the TCR CDR3 relied on the HTBI primer set. TCRdb analysed the multiplex PCR reads with MiXCR anew, one entry per CDR3 protein. The sample shows more than 150,000 distinct CDR3 sequences, about 17% of them seen only once. The source material was blood. These receptors came from a woman in her forties or fifties with Graves' hyperthyroidism.

CDR3 nucleotide sequence: TGTGCCAGCAGTTCGTACACCGCCCTGGATACTGAAGCTTTCTTT. Translating it yields CASSSYTALDTEAFF. This chain connects TRBV28 to TRBJ1-1; no clear D. Germline assignment: CDR1 MDHEN and CDR2 SYDVKM. The CDR3 length is 15 residues. Trimming cost V 4 bases and J 5 bases, with 17 bases left between them. Combining the CDR3 with reference TRBV28 and TRBJ1-1 gives the whole variable domain DVKVTQSSRYLVKRTGEKVFLECVQDMDHENMFWYRQDPGLGLRLIYFSYDVKMKEKGDIPEGYSVSREKKERFSLILESASTNQTSMYLCASSSYTALDTEAFFGQGTRLTVV.

Ten or more counts support this clonotype. The V gene is TRBV19, the J gene TRBJ1-1, with D unclear. This CDR3 contains 14 residues. Germline V gene lookup returns CDR1 LNHDA and CDR2 SQIVND (reference sequence). V gave up 3 bases and J gave up 2 bases, with 10 bases separating them. The CDR3 sequence: CASSMAGFNTEAFF. The CDR3 DNA reads as TGTGCCAGTAGTATGGCTGGGTTCAACACTGAAGCTTTCTTT.

This clonotype was seen ten or more times. The V call is TRBV6-5, the J call TRBJ2-4; 8 bases fit TRBD1. Germline V gene data show CDR1 as MNHEY and CDR2 as SVGAGI. V dropped 0 bases and J dropped 5; count of bases not matched to a gene: 3. CDR3 length: 15 amino acids. Here the CDR3 DNA reads TGTGCCAGCAGTTACTCGGAACAGGGGGAAAACATTCAGTACTTC. This codes for CASSYSEQGENIQYF.

This clonotype was counted a few times. The chain combines TRBV19 with TRBJ2-7; TRBD2 is a possible D gene (5 bases). CDR3 length: 12 residues. Trimming shortened V by 3 bases and J by 7 bases, and 10 bases separated the two germline ends. Per germline, CDR1 LNHDA and CDR2 SQIVND (reference sequence). CDR3 bases: TGTGCCAGTAGTATGGGGAGCCGGGAGCAGTACTTC. Amino acids: CASSMGSREQYF.